The rows below give T cell receptor beta chains drawn from one sample of a study of blood T cell repertoires in COVID-19. This table comes from immunoSEQ multiplex PCR, and its TCRdb copy is limited to in-frame clones, with some not included. The repertoire holds around 180,000 clones, with 70% to 90% as singletons. Input material: peripheral blood. These receptor sequences come from a man aged 60 to 69 with acute or convalescent COVID-19. Each CDR3 is given with its conserved first and last residue. Each record gives: J gene, D gene, V gene, clone size, CDR3 protein, CDR3 DNA. A D gene is named only where the DNA matches it firmly. Part of the rows lack a size; the others show once, few, many or a class for expanded clones.

>TRBJ2-7|-|TRBV29-1|-
CSALTGSGYEQYF
TGCAGCGCCCTTACAGGCTCTGGGTACGAGCAGTACTTC
>TRBJ1-6|-|TRBV3-1/TRBV3-2|-
CASSPPTGYSPLHF
TGTGCCAGCAGCCCCCCGACAGGCTATTCACCCCTCCACTTT
>TRBJ2-2|-|TRBV7-2|-
CASSLSHSPNTGELFF
TGTGCCAGCAGCTTGTCCCACAGTCCGAACACCGGGGAGCTGTTTTTT
>TRBJ1-3|-|TRBV7-3|-
CASSPTGGNTIYF
TGTGCCAGCAGCCCCACAGGGGGAAACACCATATATTTT
>TRBJ2-1|TRBD1|TRBV28|-
CASSSSGTGGYNEQFF
TGTGCCAGCAGTTCATCCGGGACAGGGGGATACAATGAGCAGTTCTTC
>TRBJ1-4|TRBD1|TRBV5-1|-
CASSTVPGQGAVTNEKLFF
TGCGCCAGCAGCACGGTCCCCGGACAGGGGGCAGTAACTAATGAAAAACTGTTTTTT
>TRBJ2-7|TRBD1|TRBV19|-
CASSTRPGQGYEQYF
TGTGCCAGTAGTACACGCCCGGGACAGGGATACGAGCAGTACTTC
>TRBJ1-5|-|TRBV5-4|-
CASSFRGSGQPQHF
TGTGCCAGCAGCTTTAGAGGGTCGGGTCAGCCCCAGCATTTT
>TRBJ2-1|-|TRBV18|-
CASSPTGFSYNEQFF
TGTGCCAGCTCACCTACAGGGTTCTCCTACAATGAGCAGTTCTTC
>TRBJ1-2|TRBD1|TRBV13|-
CASSHTGQPNYGYTF
TGTGCCAGCAGCCATACGGGACAGCCTAACTATGGCTACACCTTC
>TRBJ2-7|-|TRBV24-1|few
CATSDPGGHEQYF
TGTGCCACCAGTGATCCCGGGGGTCACGAGCAGTACTTC
>TRBJ2-7|-|TRBV7-3|-
CASSFNRYYEQYF
TGTGCCAGCAGCTTTAACAGATACTACGAGCAGTACTTC
>TRBJ1-1|-|TRBV4-2|-
CASSQDRVLVNTEAFF
TGTGCCAGCAGCCAAGATCGGGTTTTGGTGAACACTGAAGCTTTCTTT